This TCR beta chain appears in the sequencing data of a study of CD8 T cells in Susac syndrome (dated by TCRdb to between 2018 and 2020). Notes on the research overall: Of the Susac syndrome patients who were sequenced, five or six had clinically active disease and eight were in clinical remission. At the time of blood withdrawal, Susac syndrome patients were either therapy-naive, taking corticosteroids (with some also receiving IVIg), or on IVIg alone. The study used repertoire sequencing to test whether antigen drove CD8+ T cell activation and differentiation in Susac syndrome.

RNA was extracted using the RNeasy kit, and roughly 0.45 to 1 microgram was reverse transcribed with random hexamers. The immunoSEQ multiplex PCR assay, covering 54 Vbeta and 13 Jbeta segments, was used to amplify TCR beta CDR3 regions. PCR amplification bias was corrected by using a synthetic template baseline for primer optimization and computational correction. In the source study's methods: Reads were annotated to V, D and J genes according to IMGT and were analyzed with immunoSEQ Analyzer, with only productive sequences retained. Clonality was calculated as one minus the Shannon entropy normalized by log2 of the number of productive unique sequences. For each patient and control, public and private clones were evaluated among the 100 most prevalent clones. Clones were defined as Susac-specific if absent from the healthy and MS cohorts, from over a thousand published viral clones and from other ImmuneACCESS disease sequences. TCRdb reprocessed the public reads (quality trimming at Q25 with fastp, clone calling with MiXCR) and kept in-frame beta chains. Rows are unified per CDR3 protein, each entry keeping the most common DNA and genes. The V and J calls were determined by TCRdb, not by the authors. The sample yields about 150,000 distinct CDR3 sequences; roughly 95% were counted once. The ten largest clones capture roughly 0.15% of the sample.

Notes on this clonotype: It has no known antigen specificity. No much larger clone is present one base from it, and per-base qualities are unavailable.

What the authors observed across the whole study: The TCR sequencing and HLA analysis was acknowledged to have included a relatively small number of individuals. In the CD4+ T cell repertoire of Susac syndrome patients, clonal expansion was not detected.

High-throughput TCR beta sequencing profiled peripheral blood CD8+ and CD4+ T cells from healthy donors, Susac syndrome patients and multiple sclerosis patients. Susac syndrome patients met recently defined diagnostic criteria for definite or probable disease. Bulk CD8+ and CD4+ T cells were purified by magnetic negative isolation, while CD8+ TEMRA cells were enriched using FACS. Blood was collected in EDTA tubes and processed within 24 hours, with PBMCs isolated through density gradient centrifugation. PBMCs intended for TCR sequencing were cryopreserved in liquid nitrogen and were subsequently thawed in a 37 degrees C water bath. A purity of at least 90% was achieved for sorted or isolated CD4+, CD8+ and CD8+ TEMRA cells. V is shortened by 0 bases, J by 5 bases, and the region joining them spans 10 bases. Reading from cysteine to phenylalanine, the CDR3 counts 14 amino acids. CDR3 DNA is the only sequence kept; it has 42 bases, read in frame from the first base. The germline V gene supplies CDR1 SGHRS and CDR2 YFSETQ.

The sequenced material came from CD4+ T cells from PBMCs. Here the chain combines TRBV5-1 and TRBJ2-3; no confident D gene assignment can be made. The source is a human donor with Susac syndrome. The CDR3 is CASSLGFLGDTQYF. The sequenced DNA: TGCGCCAGCAGCTTGGGGTTTCTAGGAGATACGCAGTATTTT.